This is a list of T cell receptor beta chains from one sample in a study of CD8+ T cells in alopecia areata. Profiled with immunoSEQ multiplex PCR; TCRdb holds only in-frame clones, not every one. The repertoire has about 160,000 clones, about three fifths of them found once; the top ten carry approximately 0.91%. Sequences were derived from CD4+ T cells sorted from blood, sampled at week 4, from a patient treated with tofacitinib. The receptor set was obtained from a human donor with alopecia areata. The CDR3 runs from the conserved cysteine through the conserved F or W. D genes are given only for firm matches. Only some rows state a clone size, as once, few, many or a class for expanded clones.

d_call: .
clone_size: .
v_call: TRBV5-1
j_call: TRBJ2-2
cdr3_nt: TGCGCCAGCAGCTTGGAGGCCAGGGTGGGGACCGGGGAGCTGTTTTTT
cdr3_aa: CASSLEARVGTGELFF

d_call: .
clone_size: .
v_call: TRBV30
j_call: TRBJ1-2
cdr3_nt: TGTGCCTGGAACCGTTGGGGGGTGTATGGCTACACCTTC
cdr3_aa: CAWNRWGVYGYTF

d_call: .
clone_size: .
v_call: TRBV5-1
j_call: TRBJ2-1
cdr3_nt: TGCGCCAGCAGCGTAAGGGGGGCCCATGAGCAGTTCTTC
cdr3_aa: CASSVRGAHEQFF

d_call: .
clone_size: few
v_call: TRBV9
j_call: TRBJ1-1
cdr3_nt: TGTGCCAGCAGCGCCACGGAGAATGAAGCTTTCTTT
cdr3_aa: CASSATENEAFF

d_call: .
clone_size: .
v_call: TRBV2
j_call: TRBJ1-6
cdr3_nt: TGTGCCAGCAGTGAAGGCGACAGGCTAAGCTCACCCCTCCACTTT
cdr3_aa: CASSEGDRLSSPLHF

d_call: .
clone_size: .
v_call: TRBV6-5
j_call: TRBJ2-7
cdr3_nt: TGTGCCAGCAGTTACAACGGCGAGCAGTACTTC
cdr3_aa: CASSYNGEQYF

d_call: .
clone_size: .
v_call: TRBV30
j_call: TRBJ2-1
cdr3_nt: TGTGCCTGGAGTGGACTAGTCCATGAGCAGTTCTTC
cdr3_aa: CAWSGLVHEQFF

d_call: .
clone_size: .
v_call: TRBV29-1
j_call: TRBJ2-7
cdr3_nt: TGCAGCGTCGAACTCCTCAGCTACGAGCAGTACTTC
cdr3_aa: CSVELLSYEQYF

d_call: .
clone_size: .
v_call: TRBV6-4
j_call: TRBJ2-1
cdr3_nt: TGTGCCAGCAGTGAGAGTCCCAGCGGCTACAATGAGCAGTTCTTC
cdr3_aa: CASSESPSGYNEQFF

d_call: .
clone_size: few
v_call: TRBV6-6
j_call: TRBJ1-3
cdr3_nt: TGTGCCAGCAGTTACAACTCTGGAAACACCATATATTTT
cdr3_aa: CASSYNSGNTIYF

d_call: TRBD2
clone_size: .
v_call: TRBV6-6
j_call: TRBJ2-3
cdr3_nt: TGTGCCAGCAGTGAGCTAAGCGGGGGGGCTGATACGCAGTATTTT
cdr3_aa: CASSELSGGADTQYF

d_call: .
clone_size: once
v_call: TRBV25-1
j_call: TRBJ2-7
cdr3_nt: TGTGCCAGCACCGGAATCACCTACGAGCAGTACTTC
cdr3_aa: CASTGITYEQYF